Listed here are 20 T cell receptor beta chains from one sample, sequenced in a study of cytomegalovirus exposure and HLA in healthy donors. Both 60 Vbeta primers and 13 Jbeta primers went into the PCR. The repertoire was sequenced with immunoSEQ multiplex PCR; TCRdb's copy has only in-frame clones and lacks some. This table has 89,000 or so clones, approximately 72% appearing once. The sequencing sample was made of PBMCs. Receptors originate from a man younger than 35 in good health and CMV-seropositive.

This rearrangement joins TRBV7-8 to TRBJ1-2; 8 nucleotides match TRBD1. The CDR3 sequence is 15 residues long. The junction had 8 bases not matched to a gene; V was cut back by 5 bases and J by 3 bases. Germline values: CDR1 SGHVS, CDR2 FQNEAQ. CDR3 nucleotide sequence: TGTGCCAGCAGCGTACGGACAGGGCTCGACTATGGCTACACCTTC. Protein product: CASSVRTGLDYGYTF.

The genes are TRBV30 and TRBJ1-3; D gene uncertain. The CDR3 spans 15 residues. V lost 4 bases and J 8 bases, leaving 21 bases between the germline ends. The germline CDR1 and CDR2 sequences are GTSNPN and SVGIG (reference sequence). As DNA, the CDR3 is TGTGCCTGGACCCTTGGGGAGGCCGCGTACGACACCATATATTTT. As protein: CAWTLGEAAYDTIYF.

This clone has more than one count but fewer than ten. The rearrangement uses TRBV4-1 and TRBJ2-7; 12 bases align to TRBD2. The CDR3 contains 18 residues. Germline V gene sequence: CDR1 MGHRA, CDR2 YSYEKL. The trim removed 0 bases at V and 2 bases at J, leaving 8 bases unmatched. Here the CDR3 DNA reads TGCGCCAGCAGCCAAGATAAGGTTCTAGCGGGGGGGCCCTACGAGCAGTACTTC. Translation: CASSQDKVLAGGPYEQYF.

The chain joins TRBV30 to TRBJ2-7, with a possible D match to TRBD2 (5 bases). CDR1 GTSNPN and CDR2 SVGIG come from the germline V gene (reference sequence). Trimming cost V 5 bases and J 3 bases, with 11 bases left between them. CDR3 length: 12 residues. Here the CDR3 DNA reads TGTGCCTGGGACCTAGGGAGCTACGAGCAGTACTTC. Its protein is CAWDLGSYEQYF.

The chain is built from TRBV30 and TRBJ1-2, with no clear D. The germline V gene has CDR1 GTSNPN and CDR2 SVGIG (reference sequence). CDR3 size: 14 residues. V lost 2 bases to trimming and J lost 4 bases, with 14 bases between them. CDR3 bases: TGTGCCTGGAGTTCACCGGGAATCCCCTATGGCTACACCTTC. Protein sequence: CAWSSPGIPYGYTF. Full variable domain (remainder filled in from reference TRBV30 and TRBJ1-2): SQTIHQWPATLVQPVGSPLSLECTVEGTSNPNLYWYRQAAGRGLQLLFYSVGIGQISSEVPQNLSASRPQDRQFILSSKKLLLSDSGFYLCAWSSPGIPYGYTFGSGTRLTVV.

The chain combines TRBV28 with TRBJ2-7, with D unclear. Between the trimmed V and J ends, which lost 6 bases and 2 bases, there was a span of 17 bases. In germline, CDR1 is MDHEN, CDR2 SYDVKM. CDR3 size: 15 residues. The CDR3 loop is CASRYQAIQTYEQYF. CDR3 DNA: TGTGCCAGCAGGTACCAGGCCATTCAGACCTACGAGCAGTACTTC.

In nucleotides, the CDR3 is TGTGCCAGCAGTTTAATTGCGGGGGAGACCCAGTACTTC. It encodes CASSLIAGETQYF. The V gene is TRBV28, the J gene TRBJ2-5; maybe TRBD2 (6 bases). V gave up 2 bases and J gave up 5 bases, with 9 bases separating them. Germline V gene data show CDR1 as MDHEN and CDR2 as SYDVKM. The length of the CDR3 is 13 residues. Full variable domain (remainder filled in from reference TRBV28 and TRBJ2-5): DVKVTQSSRYLVKRTGEKVFLECVQDMDHENMFWYRQDPGLGLRLIYFSYDVKMKEKGDIPEGYSVSREKKERFSLILESASTNQTSMYLCASSLIAGETQYFGPGTRLLVL.

This clone was found a few times. The genes are TRBV21-1 and TRBJ1-1. TRBV21-1 is an annotated pseudogene. CDR3 length: 13 residues. CDR3 DNA sequence: TGTGCCAGCAGTCTTATAATCACTAGAAAAGCTTTCTTT. Residues: CASSLIITRKAFF.

This clone was observed once. This sequence joins TRBV2 and TRBJ2-1; D is perhaps TRBD1 (6 bases). The CDR3 extends over 16 amino acids. V lost 4 bases to trimming and J lost 5 bases, with 18 bases between them. Germline values: CDR1 SNHLY, CDR2 FYNNEI. The CDR3 sequence is CASSVWGTTGDNEQFF. The CDR3 DNA sequence: TGTGCCAGCAGTGTCTGGGGGACGACAGGTGACAATGAGCAGTTCTTC.

The chain links TRBV7-9 to TRBJ1-5; 7 bases match TRBD1. Trimming at V came to 5 bases and at J to 7 bases, leaving 2 bases not matched to a gene. CDR1 SEHNR and CDR2 FQNEAQ come from the germline V gene (reference sequence). The CDR3 has 12 amino acids. The CDR3: CASSTGQQPQHF. In nucleotides, the CDR3 is TGTGCCAGCAGCACGGGACAGCAGCCCCAGCATTTT.

Many counts were recorded for this clone. The chain couples TRBV19 to TRBJ2-2; TRBD2 matches 8 bases. V shed 5 bases, J shed 3 bases, and the junction held 8 bases outside the gene matches. There are 16 residues in the CDR3. Per germline, CDR1 LNHDA and CDR2 SQIVND (reference sequence). The CDR3 sequence is CASSPLSGSYTGELFF. The CDR3 nucleotides read TGTGCCAGTAGTCCCCTCAGCGGGAGCTACACCGGGGAGCTGTTTTTT.

The chain carries TRBV7-8 and TRBJ1-1; D is uncertain. Germline lookup yields CDR1 SGHVS and CDR2 FQNEAQ. The length of the CDR3 is 16 residues. Trimming removed 3 bases from V and 5 bases from J, with 19 bases in between. For the CDR3, the DNA is TGTGCCAGCAGCTTGGGCGGCGCGGGGTCGAGGACTGAAGCTTTCTTT. Translating gives CASSLGGAGSRTEAFF.

The rearrangement uses TRBV10-3 and TRBJ2-7, with 7 positions matching TRBD1. V shed 8 bases, J shed 2 bases, and the junction held 9 bases outside the gene matches. CDR1 ENHRY and CDR2 SYGVKD come from the germline V gene. The CDR3 totals 14 residues. The CDR3 DNA sequence: TGTGCCATCCTTTACAGGGGCTATCCCTACGAGCAGTACTTC. Protein sequence: CAILYRGYPYEQYF.

This clone has just a few counts. The chain links TRBV10-3 to TRBJ2-3, with 15 bases lining up with TRBD2. V shed 6 bases, J shed 6 bases, and the junction held 10 bases outside the gene matches. The CDR3 runs to 17 residues. Looked up from germline, CDR1 is ENHRY and CDR2 is SYGVKD. CDR3: CAISAGTSGGPGDTQYF. The DNA of the CDR3 is TGTGCCATCAGCGCCGGGACTAGCGGGGGGCCGGGGGATACGCAGTATTTT.

This chain joins TRBV6-5 and TRBJ2-1; TRBD2 agrees at 10 bases. Germline V gene data show CDR1 as MNHEY and CDR2 as SVGAGI. This CDR3 is built from 15 residues. Unmatched junction bases numbered 5, after V lost 6 bases and J lost 3 bases. As DNA, the CDR3 is TGTGCCAGCAGCTATACTAGCGGGGACTACAATGAGCAGTTCTTC. This sequence encodes CASSYTSGDYNEQFF.

The V call is TRBV7-8, the J call TRBJ1-6; 7 bases map to TRBD1. CDR3 length equals 14 residues. The J segment lost 4 bases and the V segment lost 4 bases, leaving 1 base of the junction unmatched. Germline CDR1 reads SGHVS; CDR2 reads FQNEAQ. CDR3 residues: CASSSTGYNSPLHF. CDR3 coding DNA: TGTGCCAGCAGCTCGACAGGGTATAATTCACCCCTCCACTTT.

The chain is built from TRBV5-4 and TRBJ1-1; a weak D match, TRBD1 (6 bases). CDR1 and CDR2 (germline): SGHNT, YYREEE (reference sequence). The length of the CDR3 is 15 residues. V was pared by 1 base and J by 1 base, with 11 bases between. CDR3 region: CASSLRGGKNTEAFF. In DNA, the CDR3 is TGTGCCAGCAGCTTGCGAGGGGGTAAGAACACTGAAGCTTTCTTT.

This clone was observed a few times. This same CDR3 is encoded by further DNA sequences in the sample. J is TRBJ2-7 and V is TRBV5-8, with D possibly TRBD1 on 7 matching bases. Germline V gene data show CDR1 as SGHTS and CDR2 as YDEGEE. This CDR3 spans 14 amino acids. Trimming pared 0 bases from V and 3 bases from J, leaving 10 bases between. CDR3 bases: TGTGCCAGCAGCTTGGGACAGGGACTCTACGAGCAGTACTTC. Translation: CASSLGQGLYEQYF.

The gene calls are TRBV27 and TRBJ2-5; the D gene is possibly TRBD2 (5 bases). Between the trimmed V and J ends, which lost 4 bases and 5 bases, there was a span of 14 bases. Per the germline V gene, CDR1 is MNHEY and CDR2 is SMNVEV (reference sequence). CDR3 size: 14 residues. The CDR3 reads CASSSAARGETQYF. CDR3 sequence (DNA): TGTGCCAGCAGTTCCGCCGCGCGCGGGGAGACCCAGTACTTC.

This clone was picked up a small number of times. The chain employs TRBV5-6 and TRBJ2-7; a weak D match, TRBD2 (5 bases). There are 14 residues in the CDR3. The germline gives CDR1 SGHDT, CDR2 YYEEEE. Between the trimmed V and J ends, which lost 1 base and 2 bases, there was a span of 10 bases. CDR3 coding DNA: TGTGCCAGCAGCTTGCCGGGGTACCCCTACGAGCAGTACTTC. As protein: CASSLPGYPYEQYF.